Each of the 8 T cell receptor beta chains below was sequenced from the same sample in a study of regulatory dendritic cells for organ transplantation. Sequencing was performed with immunoSEQ multiplex PCR; in TCRdb, only in-frame clones are kept and a portion is missing. Of more than 20,000 clones detected, around 86% appear once; the ten largest clones hold roughly 0.26%. Which antigens these TCRs recognize remains unknown. Sorted T cells were CFSE-labeled and cultured 4 to 5 days with allogeneic regulatory or mature dendritic cells at 1:10. The sample consisted of naive CD4+ T cells from blood cultured with dendritic cells. Subset described: CD45RA+ naive T cells. These TCRs come from a human donor in good health.

The CDR3 region is CASSKGVLGTGHYSGNTIYF. For the CDR3, the DNA is TGTGCCAGCAGCAAAGGTGTTTTAGGGACAGGGCATTACTCTGGAAACACCATATATTTT. V and J are TRBV21-1 and TRBJ1-3; TRBD1 is taken as the D call from the table, unchecked against the DNA. TRBV21-1 is a known pseudogene. The CDR3 is made up of 20 amino acids.

The rearrangement joins TRBV7-3 to TRBJ2-1, with D possibly matching TRBD2 (5 bases). Trimming removed 0 bases from V and 0 bases from J, with 9 bases in between. The CDR3 covers 16 residues. Per the germline V gene, CDR1 is SGHTA and CDR2 is FQGTGA. CDR3 amino acids: CASSLTLGSSYNEQFF. CDR3 in DNA: TGTGCCAGCAGCTTAACGTTGGGGAGCTCCTACAATGAGCAGTTCTTC.

The rearrangement uses TRBV6-5 and TRBJ1-2; 11 bases align to TRBD1. This CDR3 has 13 amino acids. From germline, CDR1 is MNHEY and CDR2 SVGAGI. The junction had 10 bases not matched to a gene; V was cut back by 7 bases and J by 12 bases. The CDR3 sequence: CASTRDRGIPNTF. CDR3 sequence (DNA): TGTGCCAGCACCCGGGACAGGGGGATTCCGAACACCTTC.

V is TRBV27 and J is TRBJ2-6; perhaps TRBD2 as D (5 bases). The CDR3 contains 19 residues. V was shortened by 3 bases and J by 4 bases, with 22 bases between the two germline ends. Germline loops: CDR1 MNHEY, CDR2 SMNVEV (reference sequence). The CDR3 DNA reads TGTGCCAGCAGTTTGTTCGGGGTAGGAGGATTATCAGGGGCCAACGTCCTGACTTTC. Translating gives CASSLFGVGGLSGANVLTF.

This chain links TRBV6-4 with TRBJ1-1; no firm D call. This CDR3 contains 13 residues. CDR1 is MRHNA and CDR2 is SNTAGT in the germline V gene. With 6 bases removed from V and 1 base from J, the gap between germline ends came to 9 bases. The CDR3 spells CASSQTRNTEAFF. The CDR3, as DNA: TGTGCCAGCAGCCAAACACGGAACACTGAAGCTTTCTTT.

The chain carries TRBV7-9 and TRBJ1-4, with D hard to call. V lost 5 bases, J lost 8 bases, and 18 bases lay in between. Looked up from germline, CDR1 is SEHNR and CDR2 is FQNEAQ (reference sequence). This CDR3 comprises 15 residues. CDR3 loop: CASSPHRRAGEKLFF. CDR3 nucleotide sequence: TGTGCCAGCAGCCCCCATCGACGGGCAGGAGAAAAACTGTTTTTT.

The J gene is TRBJ2-3, the V gene TRBV27, with 8 nucleotides matching TRBD2. The J segment lost 0 bases and the V segment lost 0 bases, leaving 11 bases of the junction unmatched. There are 19 residues in the CDR3. CDR1 is MNHEY and CDR2 is SMNVEV in the germline V gene (reference sequence). The CDR3 here is CASSLSWALRGASTDTQYF. For the CDR3, the DNA is TGTGCCAGCAGTTTATCCTGGGCGTTGCGGGGGGCTAGCACAGATACGCAGTATTTT.

The chain joins TRBV5-4 to TRBJ1-6, with D unresolved. Per germline, CDR1 SGHNT and CDR2 YYREEE (reference sequence). This CDR3 comprises 14 residues. V shed 0 bases and J shed 10 bases, with 11 bases lying between them. The CDR3 DNA sequence: TGTGCCAGCAGCTTGGAAAAGGGATCCTCACCCCTCCACTTT. Residues: CASSLEKGSSPLHF.